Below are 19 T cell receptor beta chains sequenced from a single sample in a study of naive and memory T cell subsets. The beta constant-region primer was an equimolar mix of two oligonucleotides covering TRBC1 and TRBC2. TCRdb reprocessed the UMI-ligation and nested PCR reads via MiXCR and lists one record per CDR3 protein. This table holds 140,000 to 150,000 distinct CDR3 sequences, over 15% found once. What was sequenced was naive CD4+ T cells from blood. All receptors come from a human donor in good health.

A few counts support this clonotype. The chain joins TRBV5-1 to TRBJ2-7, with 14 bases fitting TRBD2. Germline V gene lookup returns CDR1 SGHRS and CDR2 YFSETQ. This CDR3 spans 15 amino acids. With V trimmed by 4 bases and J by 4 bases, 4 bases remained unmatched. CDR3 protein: CASSLGLAGGYEQYF. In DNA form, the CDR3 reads TGCGCCAGCAGCCTAGGACTAGCGGGAGGATACGAGCAGTACTTC.

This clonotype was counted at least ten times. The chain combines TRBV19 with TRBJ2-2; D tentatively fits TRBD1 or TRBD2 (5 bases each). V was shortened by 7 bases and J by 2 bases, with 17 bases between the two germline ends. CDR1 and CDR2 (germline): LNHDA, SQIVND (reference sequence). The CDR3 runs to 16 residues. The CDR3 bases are TGTGCCAGTATTCTACGGGGACCGCCAAACACCGGGGAGCTGTTTTTT. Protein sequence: CASILRGPPNTGELFF.

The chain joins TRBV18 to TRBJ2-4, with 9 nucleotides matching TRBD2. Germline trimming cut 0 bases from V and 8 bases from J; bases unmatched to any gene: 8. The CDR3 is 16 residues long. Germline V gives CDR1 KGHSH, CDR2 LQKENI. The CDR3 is CASSPPNGGREDIQYF. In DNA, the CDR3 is TGTGCCAGCTCACCACCGAACGGCGGGAGGGAGGACATTCAGTACTTC.

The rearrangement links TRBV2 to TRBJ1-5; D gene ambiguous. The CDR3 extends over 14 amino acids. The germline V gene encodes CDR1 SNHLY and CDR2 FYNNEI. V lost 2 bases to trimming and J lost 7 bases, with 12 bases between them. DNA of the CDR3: TGTGCCAGCAGTGAATACGGTGAGGGCCAGCCCCAGCATTTT. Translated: CASSEYGEGQPQHF.

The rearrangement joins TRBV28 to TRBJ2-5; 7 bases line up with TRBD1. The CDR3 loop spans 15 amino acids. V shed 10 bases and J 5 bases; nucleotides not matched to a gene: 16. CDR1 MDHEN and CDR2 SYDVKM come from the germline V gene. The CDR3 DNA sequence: TGTGCCACCGCCAGGGGCACAGGGGCATGGGAGACCCAGTACTTC. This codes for CATARGTGAWETQYF. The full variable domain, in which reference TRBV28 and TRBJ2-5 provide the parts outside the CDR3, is DVKVTQSSRYLVKRTGEKVFLECVQDMDHENMFWYRQDPGLGLRLIYFSYDVKMKEKGDIPEGYSVSREKKERFSLILESASTNQTSMYLCATARGTGAWETQYFGPGTRLLVL.

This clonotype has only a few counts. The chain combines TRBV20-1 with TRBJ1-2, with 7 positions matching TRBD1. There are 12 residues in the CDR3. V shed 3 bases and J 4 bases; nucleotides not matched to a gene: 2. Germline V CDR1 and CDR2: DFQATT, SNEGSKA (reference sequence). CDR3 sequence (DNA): TGCAGTGCTAGGGGACAGAGCTATGGCTACACCTTC. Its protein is CSARGQSYGYTF.

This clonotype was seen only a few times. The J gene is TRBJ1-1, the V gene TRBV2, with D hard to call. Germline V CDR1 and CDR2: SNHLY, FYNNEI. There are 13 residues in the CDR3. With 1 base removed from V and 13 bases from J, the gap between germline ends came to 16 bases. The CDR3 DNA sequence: TGTGCCAGCAGTGAAGGGATAGCGGGAATGGGTTTCTTT. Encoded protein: CASSEGIAGMGFF. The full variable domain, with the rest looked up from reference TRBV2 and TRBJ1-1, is EPEVTQTPSHQVTQMGQEVILRCVPISNHLYFYWYRQILGQKVEFLVSFYNNEISEKSEIFDDQFSVERPDGSNFTLKIRSTKLEDSAMYFCASSEGIAGMGFFGQGTRLTVV.

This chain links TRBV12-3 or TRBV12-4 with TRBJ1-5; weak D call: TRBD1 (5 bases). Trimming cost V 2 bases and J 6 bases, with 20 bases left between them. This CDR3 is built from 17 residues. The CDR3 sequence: CASSLRQITRLTQPQHF. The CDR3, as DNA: TGTGCCAGCAGTTTAAGACAGATAACCCGACTAACTCAGCCCCAGCATTTT.

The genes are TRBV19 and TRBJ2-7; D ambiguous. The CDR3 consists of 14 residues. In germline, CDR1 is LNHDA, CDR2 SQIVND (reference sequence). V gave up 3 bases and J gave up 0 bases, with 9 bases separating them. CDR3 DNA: TGTGCCAGTAGTATCTTGGGTGCCTCCTACGAGCAGTACTTC. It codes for CASSILGASYEQYF.

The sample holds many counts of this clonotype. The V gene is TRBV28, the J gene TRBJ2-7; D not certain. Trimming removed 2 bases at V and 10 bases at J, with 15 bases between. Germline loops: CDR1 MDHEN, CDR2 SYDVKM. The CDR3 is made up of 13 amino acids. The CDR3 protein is CASSLRWGFFQYF. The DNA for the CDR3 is TGTGCCAGCAGTTTACGATGGGGATTCTTCCAGTACTTC.

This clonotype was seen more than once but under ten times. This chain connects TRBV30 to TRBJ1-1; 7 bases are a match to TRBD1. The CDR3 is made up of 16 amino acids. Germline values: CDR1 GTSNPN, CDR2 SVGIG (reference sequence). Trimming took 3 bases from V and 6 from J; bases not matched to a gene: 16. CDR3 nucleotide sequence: TGTGCCTGGAGGGCCCAGACAGGGCCCGTAGGAGCTGAAGCTTTCTTT. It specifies CAWRAQTGPVGAEAFF. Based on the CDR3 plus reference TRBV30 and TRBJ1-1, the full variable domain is SQTIHQWPATLVQPVGSPLSLECTVEGTSNPNLYWYRQAAGRGLQLLFYSVGIGQISSEVPQNLSASRPQDRQFILSSKKLLLSDSGFYLCAWRAQTGPVGAEAFFGQGTRLTVV.

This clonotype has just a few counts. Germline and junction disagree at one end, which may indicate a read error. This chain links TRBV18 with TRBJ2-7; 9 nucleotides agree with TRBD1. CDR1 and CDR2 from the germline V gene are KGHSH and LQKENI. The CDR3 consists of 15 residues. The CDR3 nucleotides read TGTGCCAGCTCGCCACCCGGGACAGGGTCCTACGAGCAGTACTTC. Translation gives CASSPPGTGSYEQYF.

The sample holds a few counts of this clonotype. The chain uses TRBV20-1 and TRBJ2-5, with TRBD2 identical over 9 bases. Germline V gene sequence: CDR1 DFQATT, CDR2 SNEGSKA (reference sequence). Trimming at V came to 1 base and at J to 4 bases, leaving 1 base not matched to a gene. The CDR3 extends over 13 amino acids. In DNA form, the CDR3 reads TGCAGTGCTAGAGCTAGCGGGATAGAGACCCAGTACTTC. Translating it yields CSARASGIETQYF.

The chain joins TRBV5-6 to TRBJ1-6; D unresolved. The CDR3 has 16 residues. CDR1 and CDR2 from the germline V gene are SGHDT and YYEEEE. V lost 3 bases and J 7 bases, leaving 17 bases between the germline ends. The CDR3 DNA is TGTGCCAGCAGCTCGGAGAGTTCACGTTCGAATTCACCCCTCCACTTT. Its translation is CASSSESSRSNSPLHF. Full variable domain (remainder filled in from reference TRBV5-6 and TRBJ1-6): DAGVTQSPTHLIKTRGQQVTLRCSPKSGHDTVSWYQQALGQGPQFIFQYYEEEERQRGNFPDRFSGHQFPNYSSELNVNALLLGDSALYLCASSSESSRSNSPLHFGNGTRLTVT.

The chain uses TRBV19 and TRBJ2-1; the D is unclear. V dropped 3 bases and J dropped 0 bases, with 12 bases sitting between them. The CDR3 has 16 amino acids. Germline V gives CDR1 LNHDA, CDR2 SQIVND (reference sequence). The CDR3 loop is CASSMVGRSSYNEQFF. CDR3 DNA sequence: TGTGCCAGTAGTATGGTTGGTCGAAGCTCCTACAATGAGCAGTTCTTC.

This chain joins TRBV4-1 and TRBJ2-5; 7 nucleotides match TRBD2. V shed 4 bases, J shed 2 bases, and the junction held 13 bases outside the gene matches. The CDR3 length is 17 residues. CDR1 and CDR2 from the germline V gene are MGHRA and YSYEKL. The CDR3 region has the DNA TGCGCCAGCAGCCCTCCGATCGGGGCTAGCGGACAAGAGACCCAGTACTTC. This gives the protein CASSPPIGASGQETQYF.

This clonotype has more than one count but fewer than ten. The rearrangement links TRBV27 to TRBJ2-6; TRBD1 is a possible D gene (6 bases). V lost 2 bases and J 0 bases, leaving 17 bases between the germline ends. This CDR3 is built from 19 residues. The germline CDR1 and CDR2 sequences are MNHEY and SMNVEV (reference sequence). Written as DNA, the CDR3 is TGTGCCAGCAGTTTAATTAGGGGGACGGTTAACTCTGGGGCCAACGTCCTGACTTTC. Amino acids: CASSLIRGTVNSGANVLTF.

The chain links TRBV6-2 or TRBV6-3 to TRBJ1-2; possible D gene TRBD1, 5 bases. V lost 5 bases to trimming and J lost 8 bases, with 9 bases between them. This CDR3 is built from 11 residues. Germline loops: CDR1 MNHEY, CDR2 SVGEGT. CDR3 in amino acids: CASSRGSGYTF. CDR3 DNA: TGTGCCAGCAGTCGGGGCTCGGGCTACACCTTC.

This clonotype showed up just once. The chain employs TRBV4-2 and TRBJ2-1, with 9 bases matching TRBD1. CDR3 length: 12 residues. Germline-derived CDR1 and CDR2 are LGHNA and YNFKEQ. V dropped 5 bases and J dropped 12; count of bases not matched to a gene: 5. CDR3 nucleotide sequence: TGTGCCAGCAGCAAGACAGGGGGACGGCAGTTCTTC. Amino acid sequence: CASSKTGGRQFF.